The 15 T cell receptor beta chains given below trace back to one sample, sequenced in a study of OX40 agonist ivuxolimab in advanced cancers. Library creation used the immunoSEQ multiplex PCR assay. The clones in this table, taken by TCRdb from immuneACCESS, are in-frame only. Not every clone is retained; where verified, under half of the shortfall comes from an unresolved V gene, and the cause of the rest is unknown. Across this sample there are about 37,000 clones, with roughly 84% seen only once. The ten most abundant clones make up roughly 19% of the sample. The specimen was CD4+ or CD8+ T cells sorted from blood, collected in a trial of the OX40 agonist ivuxolimab. The origin of the receptors is an adult with an advanced solid tumor such as melanoma, head and neck, liver or kidney cancer.

The chain joins TRBV4-3 to TRBJ2-1; D remains ambiguous. This CDR3 region has 15 residues. V dropped 4 bases and J dropped 8 bases, with 18 bases sitting between them. Germline V gene lookup returns CDR1 LGHNA and CDR2 YSLEER. CDR3 amino acids: CASSPSTAEYDEQFF. The DNA for the CDR3 is TGCGCCAGCAGCCCGTCTACGGCAGAATACGATGAGCAGTTCTTC.

This rearrangement joins TRBV4-1 to TRBJ1-2, with D perhaps matching TRBD1 (6 bases). CDR3 size: 18 residues. The V end lost 1 base, the J end lost 2 bases, and 20 bases lay between the germline ends. Per germline, CDR1 MGHRA and CDR2 YSYEKL. This CDR3 is CASSQVEGGGLRNYGYTF. CDR3 nucleotide sequence: TGCGCCAGCAGCCAAGTCGAAGGTGGGGGGCTGAGGAACTATGGCTACACCTTC.

The chain carries TRBV4-1 and TRBJ1-5; D not resolved. This CDR3 spans 15 amino acids. The germline gives CDR1 MGHRA, CDR2 YSYEKL. V lost 1 base, J lost 0 bases, and 7 bases lay in between. The CDR3 DNA is TGCGCCAGCAGCCAAGCTGGGTATAGCAATCAGCCCCAGCATTTT. The encoded protein is CASSQAGYSNQPQHF.

The chain carries TRBV6-4 and TRBJ2-3; the match to TRBD2 covers 16 bases. The CDR3 totals 19 residues. V lost 8 bases, J lost 1 base, and 12 bases stayed unmatched. The germline CDR1 and CDR2 sequences are MRHNA and SNTAGT. The CDR3 DNA is TGTGCCAGCCGACCCGGGACTAGCGGGGGGGGTACCCGCACAGATACGCAGTATTTT. Protein product: CASRPGTSGGGTRTDTQYF.

The J gene is TRBJ2-2, the V gene TRBV7-9; the match to TRBD1 covers 7 bases. Germline CDR1 reads SEHNR; CDR2 reads FQNEAQ (reference sequence). Losses at the gene ends were 3 bases for V and 7 bases for J; bases not matched to a gene: 11. This CDR3 comprises 16 residues. CDR3 nucleotide sequence: TGTGCCAGCAGCTTTCACGAGACAGGGAGTATCGGGGAGCTGTTTTTT. Translating gives CASSFHETGSIGELFF.

The J gene is TRBJ1-2, the V gene TRBV7-9; possible D gene TRBD1, 6 bases. Trimming pared 0 bases from V and 8 bases from J, leaving 22 bases between. CDR1 is SEHNR and CDR2 is FQNEAQ in the germline V gene (reference sequence). This CDR3 region has 17 residues. CDR3 bases: TGTGCCAGCAGCTTAGCTTCGTCGTCAGGGGTTTTGAGGGGCTACACCTTC. Translating it yields CASSLASSSGVLRGYTF.

The chain employs TRBV27 and TRBJ2-3; D is possibly TRBD1 (6 bases). V gave up 6 bases and J gave up 4 bases, with 14 bases separating them. CDR1 is MNHEY and CDR2 is SMNVEV in the germline V gene (reference sequence). The CDR3 runs 14 residues. This CDR3 is CASSTTRGADTQYF. In nucleotides, the CDR3 is TGTGCCAGCAGCACAACCAGGGGAGCAGATACGCAGTATTTT.

The chain couples TRBV6-5 to TRBJ1-1; D possibly corresponds to TRBD1 (6 bases). The CDR3 is 15 residues long. CDR1 is MNHEY, CDR2 SVGAGI, per germline. The V gene lost 6 bases and the J gene lost 6 bases, with 20 bases spanning the gap. This chain's CDR3 is CASRPPRTEFPEAFF. CDR3 coding DNA: TGTGCCAGCAGGCCACCACGGACAGAGTTTCCTGAAGCTTTCTTT.

The chain recombines TRBV9 with TRBJ2-2; D call uncertain. The CDR3 sequence is 16 residues long. Germline assignment: CDR1 SGDLS and CDR2 YYNGEE. Trimming left V 0 bases short and J 4 bases short, with 13 bases between. Here the CDR3 reads CASSVEAGDATGELFF. Written as DNA, the CDR3 is TGTGCCAGCAGCGTAGAGGCAGGCGACGCCACCGGGGAGCTGTTTTTT.

This chain links TRBV6-1 with TRBJ2-1, with 8 nucleotides matching TRBD1. Germline V CDR1 and CDR2: MNHNS, SASEGT. This CDR3 comprises 17 residues. Trimming at V came to 2 bases and at J to 0 bases, leaving 6 bases not matched to a gene. The CDR3: CASSEFADRGSYNEQFF. In nucleotides, the CDR3 is TGTGCCAGCAGTGAATTCGCCGACAGGGGCTCCTACAATGAGCAGTTCTTC.

The chain employs TRBV13 and TRBJ1-6; possibly TRBD1 for D (5 bases). The germline V and J ends were trimmed by 4 bases and 6 bases, with 7 bases remaining between them. CDR1 is PRHDT and CDR2 is FYEKMQ in the germline V gene (reference sequence). CDR3 length equals 13 residues. As DNA, the CDR3 is TGTGCCAGCAGCTCGGGGGTTAATTCACCCCTCCACTTT. It encodes CASSSGVNSPLHF.

The V call is TRBV15, the J call TRBJ2-5; tentatively, D is TRBD1 (6 bases). This CDR3 spans 16 amino acids. Germline V gene data show CDR1 as LNHNV and CDR2 as YYDKDF (reference sequence). The ends were cut back, 8 bases at V and 5 bases at J, with 24 bases in the middle. DNA of the CDR3: TGTGCCACCTCCTTCTTTACAGGGAGTCTTTTCGAGACCCAGTACTTC. Protein product: CATSFFTGSLFETQYF. Full variable domain (outside the CDR3, taken from reference TRBV15 and TRBJ2-5): DAMVIQNPRYQVTQFGKPVTLSCSQTLNHNVMYWYQQKSSQAPKLLFHYYDKDFNNEADTPDNFQSRRPNTSFCFLDIRSPGLGDTAMYLCATSFFTGSLFETQYFGPGTRLLVL.

The CDR3 loop is CASSYSYNTEAFF. The CDR3 DNA reads as TGTGCCAGCAGTTACTCGTACAACACTGAAGCTTTCTTT. The chain is built from TRBV6-6 and TRBJ1-1; D gene uncertain. V gave up 0 bases and J gave up 2 bases, with 4 bases separating them. The germline V gene has CDR1 MNHNY and CDR2 SVGAGI (reference sequence). The CDR3 consists of 13 residues.

This chain links TRBV27 with TRBJ1-2; D remains unclear. The CDR3 loop spans 13 amino acids. Per the germline V gene, CDR1 is MNHEY and CDR2 is SMNVEV (reference sequence). Trimming took off 5 bases at V and 5 bases at J, with 12 bases between the two ends. CDR3 in DNA: TGTGCCAGCAGTCCCCAGGCCATATATGGCTACACCTTC. Translating it yields CASSPQAIYGYTF.

The J gene is TRBJ2-5, the V gene TRBV10-3; 9 bases match TRBD2. V dropped 3 bases and J dropped 1; count of bases not matched to a gene: 12. There are 18 residues in the CDR3. The V gene's germline CDR1 is ENHRY and CDR2 SYGVKD. CDR3 protein: CAISDRMTERGAQETQYF. The CDR3 nucleotides are TGTGCCATCAGTGACCGGATGACTGAGCGGGGGGCCCAAGAGACCCAGTACTTC.